These 32 T cell receptor beta chains came from one sample sequenced in a study of blood T cell repertoires in COVID-19. Clones were read by immunoSEQ multiplex PCR, and TCRdb kept only the in-frame ones, dropping some. The top ten hold 2.6% of the sample, which has over 250,000 clones, more than 85% seen once. Sample: peripheral blood. All receptors come from a person aged 18 to 35 with COVID-19, enrolled during active disease.

This chain connects TRBV15 to TRBJ1-6, with no clear D. The germline V gene has CDR1 LNHNV and CDR2 YYDKDF (reference sequence). V was shortened by 1 base and J by 4 bases, with 8 bases between the two germline ends. The CDR3 sequence is 15 residues long. In DNA, the CDR3 is TGTGCCACCAGCAGAGTAGCCTCTTATAATTCACCCCTCCACTTT. Protein product: CATSRVASYNSPLHF.

The rearrangement links TRBV21-1 to TRBJ1-2; the D segment call TRBD1 is taken from the table without a DNA check. TRBV21-1 is a listed pseudogene. The length of the CDR3 is 18 residues. The chain's CDR3 is CASSHWRGLDQLDYGYTF. DNA of the CDR3: TGTGCCAGCAGCCACTGGAGGGGGCTAGATCAGTTGGACTATGGCTACACCTTC.

This sequence joins TRBV5-4 and TRBJ1-1; 9 bases line up with TRBD1. The V segment lost 3 bases and the J segment 4 bases; nucleotides outside the gene matches: 13. The CDR3 loop spans 17 amino acids. The V gene's germline CDR1 is SGHNT and CDR2 YYREEE (reference sequence). In DNA, the CDR3 is TGTGCCAGCAGCTCTCCGGGACAGGGCCCTGAGGGCACTGAAGCTTTCTTT. Protein sequence: CASSSPGQGPEGTEAFF.

The chain couples TRBV4-2 to TRBJ2-1; 8 nucleotides align to TRBD2. The CDR3 sequence is 16 residues long. Germline values: CDR1 LGHNA, CDR2 YNFKEQ. The V gene end was trimmed by 7 bases and the J gene end by 6 bases; junction bases not matched to a gene: 14. The CDR3 protein is CASNHPGGLGPNEQFF. In nucleotides, the CDR3 is TGTGCCAGCAACCATCCTGGGGGACTAGGTCCCAATGAGCAGTTCTTC.

The V call is TRBV18, the J call TRBJ1-1; 8 nucleotides line up with TRBD1. With V trimmed by 2 bases and J by 3 bases, 8 bases remained unmatched. Germline loops: CDR1 KGHSH, CDR2 LQKENI. The length of the CDR3 is 16 residues. Here the CDR3 reads CASSPGTGPPDTEAFF. DNA of the CDR3: TGTGCCAGCTCACCAGGGACAGGCCCCCCCGACACTGAAGCTTTCTTT.

The chain is built from TRBV11-2 and TRBJ1-2, with TRBD1 identical over 9 bases. Germline loops: CDR1 SGHAT, CDR2 FQNNGV. This CDR3 is 16 amino acids long. V dropped 6 bases and J dropped 0; count of bases not matched to a gene: 8. CDR3 nucleotides: TGTGCCAGCAGATCCCTCCGGGACAGGGCTAACTATGGCTACACCTTC. Protein: CASRSLRDRANYGYTF.

The CDR3 DNA reads TGTGCCAGCTCACCGTCGTCTGGAAACACCATATATTTT. Its translation: CASSPSSGNTIYF. The rearrangement joins TRBV18 to TRBJ1-3, with D uncertain. V lost 3 bases and J 1 base, leaving 4 bases between the germline ends. The CDR3 spans 13 residues. The V gene's germline CDR1 is KGHSH and CDR2 LQKENI.

This clone has just one count. The rearrangement links TRBV13 to TRBJ2-7; a possible D gene is TRBD2 (6 bases). V was clipped by 5 bases and J by 1 base, with 12 bases between them. Germline CDR1 PRHDT, CDR2 FYEKMQ (reference sequence). The CDR3 is made up of 14 amino acids. The CDR3 loop reads CASSPGGPSYEQYF. CDR3 coding DNA: TGTGCCAGCAGCCCCGGAGGGCCGTCCTACGAGCAGTACTTC.

The chain recombines TRBV6-5 with TRBJ1-2; D call uncertain. CDR1 MNHEY and CDR2 SVGAGI come from the germline V gene. Trimming left V 2 bases short and J 8 bases short, with 12 bases between. CDR3 length: 13 residues. The CDR3 nucleotides read TGTGCCAGCAGTTACACCAACACAAGAGGCTACACCTTC. Residues: CASSYTNTRGYTF.

The rearrangement uses TRBV5-1 and TRBJ2-1; a weak D match, TRBD1 (6 bases). Trimming shortened V by 4 bases and J by 6 bases, and 20 bases separated the two germline ends. Germline assignment: CDR1 SGHRS and CDR2 YFSETQ. This CDR3 comprises 16 residues. DNA for the CDR3: TGCGCCAGCAGCCTTGGGGTGGGGGCCCAAATCAATGAGCAGTTCTTC. Its protein product is CASSLGVGAQINEQFF.

This clone was detected once. This sequence joins TRBV4-2 and TRBJ2-7, with D possibly matching TRBD2 (5 bases). The length of the CDR3 is 16 residues. V was shortened by 0 bases and J by 0 bases, with 12 bases between the two germline ends. Germline-derived CDR1 and CDR2 are LGHNA and YNFKEQ. CDR3 region: CASSQDLASLSYEQYF. The CDR3 DNA follows: TGTGCCAGCAGCCAAGATCTCGCTAGCCTCTCCTACGAGCAGTACTTC.

This clone was recorded once. The chain uses TRBV9 and TRBJ2-7; tentative D call: TRBD2 (6 bases). V was shortened by 2 bases and J by 5 bases, with 17 bases between the two germline ends. Germline V CDR1 and CDR2: SGDLS, YYNGEE. This CDR3 region has 15 residues. CDR3 loop: CASSVNGGMGDEQYF. In nucleotides, the CDR3 is TGTGCCAGCAGCGTGAACGGAGGGATGGGCGACGAGCAGTACTTC. Full variable domain (outside the CDR3, taken from reference TRBV9 and TRBJ2-7): DSGVTQTPKHLITATGQRVTLRCSPRSGDLSVYWYQQSLDQGLQFLIQYYNGEERAKGNILERFSAQQFPDLHSELNLSSLELGDSALYFCASSVNGGMGDEQYFGPGTRLTVT.

The chain has TRBV5-1 and TRBJ2-2; D is unresolved. The V end was cut by 0 bases, the J end by 2 bases, with 14 bases between. Germline lookup yields CDR1 SGHRS and CDR2 YFSETQ. The CDR3 has 17 residues. CDR3 nucleotide sequence: TGCGCCAGCAGCTTGGTCCCACAGACAACAAACACCGGGGAGCTGTTTTTT. Encoded protein: CASSLVPQTTNTGELFF.

V and J are TRBV12-3 or TRBV12-4 and TRBJ2-4, with D maybe TRBD1 (5 bases). The V gene lost 6 bases and the J gene lost 6 bases, with 12 bases spanning the gap. The CDR3 contains 13 residues. CDR3 residues: CASSQLQGNIQYF. The CDR3 DNA reads TGTGCCAGCAGCCAGCTCCAGGGAAACATTCAGTACTTC.

The rearrangement uses TRBV4-2 and TRBJ2-3, with a possible D match to TRBD2 (6 bases). The CDR3 totals 18 residues. Trimming cost V 3 bases and J 9 bases, with 28 bases left between them. Germline V gene sequence: CDR1 LGHNA, CDR2 YNFKEQ. In nucleotides, the CDR3 is TGTGCCAGCAGCCACGACTTCTTATCCGGGACTCCGGAGGGGACGCAGTATTTT. This sequence encodes CASSHDFLSGTPEGTQYF.

A few counts support this clone. The rearrangement links TRBV7-3 to TRBJ2-7, with D tentatively TRBD1 (6 bases). CDR3 length: 13 amino acids. Trimming shortened V by 5 bases and J by 4 bases, and 12 bases separated the two germline ends. CDR1 is SGHTA, CDR2 FQGTGA, per germline. The CDR3 nucleotides are TGTGCCAGCAGCACCCTCCAGGGGTACGAGCAGTACTTC. Encoded protein: CASSTLQGYEQYF.

The chain recombines TRBV5-1 with TRBJ1-6; 7 bases align to TRBD1. The CDR3 runs to 15 residues. After removal of 4 bases from V and 10 bases from J, the junction contained 11 bases not matched to a gene. CDR1 SGHRS and CDR2 YFSETQ come from the germline V gene. CDR3 coding DNA: TGCGCCAGCAGCCTAACCGGGACAGAGGAATCACCCCTCCACTTT. Encoded protein: CASSLTGTEESPLHF.

This chain uses TRBV14 with TRBJ2-2, with D possibly TRBD1 on 6 matching bases. V lost 4 bases, J lost 6 bases, and 21 bases lay in between. CDR1 SGHDN and CDR2 FVKESK come from the germline V gene. The CDR3 spans 17 residues. The CDR3 reads CASSPHPLTGSPGELFF. The CDR3 DNA reads TGTGCCAGCAGCCCCCACCCCCTCACAGGGAGTCCCGGGGAGCTGTTTTTT.

V and J are TRBV5-4 and TRBJ2-7; maybe TRBD2 (6 bases). Trimming removed 0 bases from V and 7 bases from J, with 11 bases in between. The CDR3 has 13 amino acids. Per the germline V gene, CDR1 is SGHNT and CDR2 is YYREEE (reference sequence). CDR3 DNA: TGTGCCAGCAGCTTGGCTAGCGAGGTGGAGCAGTACTTC. It translates to CASSLASEVEQYF.

This clone was counted between two and nine times. This chain connects TRBV9 to TRBJ1-5; D remains unclear. The V gene lost 4 bases and the J gene lost 6 bases, with 14 bases spanning the gap. The CDR3 totals 14 residues. Germline CDR1 is SGDLS and CDR2 is YYNGEE. CDR3 sequence (DNA): TGTGCCAGCAGCCCCGGGGTCCAAGGTCAGCCCCAGCATTTT. This codes for CASSPGVQGQPQHF.

This clone has only a few counts. The chain is built from TRBV5-1 and TRBJ1-1; a weak D match, TRBD1 (5 bases). The germline V gene encodes CDR1 SGHRS and CDR2 YFSETQ. The CDR3 consists of 19 residues. V was trimmed by 3 bases and J by 0 bases, leaving 24 bases between them. CDR3 bases: TGCGCCAGCAGCTCGGCGATCCCCGGGTTGTGGACAATGAACACTGAAGCTTTCTTT. Amino acids: CASSSAIPGLWTMNTEAFF.

The rearrangement joins TRBV18 to TRBJ2-3; 16 bases match TRBD2. Germline-derived CDR1 and CDR2 are KGHSH and LQKENI. The CDR3 has 21 amino acids. The V and J ends lost 1 base and 5 bases, in that order; junction bases with no gene match: 15. CDR3 sequence (DNA): TGTGCCAGCTCACCACGGGGGCAACCCGGGACTAGCGGGAGGGCCAAAGATACGCAGTATTTT. Its protein is CASSPRGQPGTSGRAKDTQYF.

V and J are TRBV3-1 (or the pseudogene TRBV3-2) and TRBJ1-5; D remains ambiguous. Germline CDR1 and CDR2: LGHDT and YNNKEL (reference sequence). The CDR3 spans 13 residues. Trimming pared 1 base from V and 4 bases from J, leaving 5 bases between. The DNA of the CDR3 is TGTGCCAGCAGCCAAGGTATAAATCAGCCCCAGCATTTT. It translates to CASSQGINQPQHF.

DNA for the CDR3: TGTGCCAGCAGCGTAGAAGGGGGGACAGGGCCCCACGAGCAGTACTTC. It encodes CASSVEGGTGPHEQYF. This chain connects TRBV9 to TRBJ2-7, with 9 bases matching TRBD1. Germline CDR1 reads SGDLS; CDR2 reads YYNGEE. Germline trimming cut 0 bases from V and 5 bases from J; bases unmatched to any gene: 9. This CDR3 spans 16 amino acids.

This sequence joins TRBV5-1 and TRBJ2-1, with 9 bases matching TRBD1. After removal of 3 bases from V and 8 bases from J, the junction contained 9 bases not matched to a gene. The CDR3 contains 15 residues. Germline CDR1 and CDR2: SGHRS and YFSETQ. This CDR3 reads CASSSRDRAGDEQFF. Here the CDR3 DNA reads TGCGCCAGCAGCTCCCGGGACAGGGCGGGCGATGAGCAGTTCTTC.

This chain joins TRBV6-5 and TRBJ2-3, with D maybe TRBD2 (6 bases). V lost 11 bases and J lost 0, with 12 bases in between. CDR1 and CDR2 (germline): MNHEY, SVGAGI. This CDR3 has 13 amino acids. Written as DNA, the CDR3 is TGTGCCTCGGAGGGGACTAGCACAGATACGCAGTATTTT. This codes for CASEGTSTDTQYF.

The chain combines TRBV7-6 with TRBJ2-1, with TRBD2 matching over 9 bases. CDR3 length: 17 residues. Germline trimming cut 5 bases from V and 5 bases from J; bases unmatched to any gene: 13. CDR1 and CDR2 from the germline V gene are SGHVS and FNYEAQ. The CDR3 here is CASSIQSRLAVNNEQFF. CDR3 coding DNA: TGTGCCAGCAGCATACAATCGCGACTAGCGGTGAACAATGAGCAGTTCTTC. The variable domain in full, with the rest retrieved from reference TRBV7-6 and TRBJ2-1, is GAGVSQSPRYKVTKRGQDVALRCDPISGHVSLYWYRQALGQGPEFLTYFNYEAQQDKSGLPNDRFSAERPEGSISTLTIQRTEQRDSAMYRCASSIQSRLAVNNEQFFGPGTRLTVL.

The chain joins TRBV4-1 to TRBJ2-2; 8 bases are shared with TRBD1. CDR1 is MGHRA, CDR2 YSYEKL, per germline. The CDR3 length is 17 residues. Trimming removed 3 bases from V and 6 bases from J; junction bases left unmatched: 12. The CDR3 DNA follows: TGCGCCAGCAGCCACTCAGCTAATTTACAGGGGGCCGGGGAGCTGTTTTTT. It specifies CASSHSANLQGAGELFF.

The rearrangement joins TRBV5-1 to TRBJ1-3; D remains ambiguous. CDR1 is SGHRS and CDR2 is YFSETQ in the germline V gene. The germline V and J ends were trimmed by 0 bases and 3 bases, with 10 bases remaining between them. The CDR3 is 15 residues long. Here the CDR3 reads CASSLARGGGNTIYF. As DNA, the CDR3 is TGCGCCAGCAGCTTGGCGCGGGGAGGTGGAAACACCATATATTTT.

This chain links TRBV4-2 with TRBJ2-1; perhaps TRBD2 as D (6 bases). CDR1 is LGHNA, CDR2 YNFKEQ, per germline. Deletions cut 0 bases from V and 8 bases from J, with 20 bases between. The CDR3 loop spans 17 amino acids. The CDR3 bases are TGTGCCAGCAGCCAAGATCTCGCCCCCGGGACGGGGGATGAGCAGTTCTTC. Translating gives CASSQDLAPGTGDEQFF.

The CDR3 DNA follows: TGTGCCAGCCGCAAGTTGGGGCTACAGGGGAGTGGAAACACCATATATTTT. Translating it yields CASRKLGLQGSGNTIYF. The chain employs TRBV2 and TRBJ1-3; TRBD1 matches at 7 bases. In germline, CDR1 is SNHLY, CDR2 FYNNEI. The junction had 16 bases not matched to a gene; V was cut back by 8 bases and J by 3 bases. The CDR3 contains 17 residues.

V gene TRBV7-9 combines with J gene TRBJ2-3; TRBD2 matches 11 bases. J lost 3 bases, V lost 6 bases, and 5 bases had no gene match. This CDR3 is built from 15 residues. Germline loops: CDR1 SEHNR, CDR2 FQNEAQ (reference sequence). As DNA, the CDR3 is TGTGCCAGCAGAATAGCGGGAGGGCCAACAGATACGCAGTATTTT. Translation gives CASRIAGGPTDTQYF.